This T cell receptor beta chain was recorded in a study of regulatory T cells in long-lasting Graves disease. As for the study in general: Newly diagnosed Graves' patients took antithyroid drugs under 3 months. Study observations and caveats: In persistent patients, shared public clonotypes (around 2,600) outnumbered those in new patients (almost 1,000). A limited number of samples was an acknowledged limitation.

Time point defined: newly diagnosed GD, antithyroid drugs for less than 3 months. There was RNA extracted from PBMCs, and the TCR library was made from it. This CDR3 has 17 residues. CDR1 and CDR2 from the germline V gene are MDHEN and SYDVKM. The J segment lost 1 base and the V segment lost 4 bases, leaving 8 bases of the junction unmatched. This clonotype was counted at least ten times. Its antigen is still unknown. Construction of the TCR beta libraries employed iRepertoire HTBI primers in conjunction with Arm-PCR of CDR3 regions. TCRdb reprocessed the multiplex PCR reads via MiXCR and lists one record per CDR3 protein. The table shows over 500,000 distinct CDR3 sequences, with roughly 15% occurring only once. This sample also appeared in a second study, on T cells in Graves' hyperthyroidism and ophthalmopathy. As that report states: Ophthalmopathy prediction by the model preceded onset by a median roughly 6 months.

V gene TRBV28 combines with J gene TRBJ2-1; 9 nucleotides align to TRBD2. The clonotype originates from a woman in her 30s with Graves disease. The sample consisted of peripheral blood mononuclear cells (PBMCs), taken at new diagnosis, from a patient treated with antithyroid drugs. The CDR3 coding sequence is TGTGCCAGCAGTTCAAGTAGCGGGAGTAGGTCCTACAATGAGCAGTTCTTC. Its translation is CASSSSSGSRSYNEQFF.